Listed here is a single T cell receptor (beta chain). As yet, its antigen is unknown. This entry belongs to a study of T cell responses to AZD1222 COVID-19 vaccine. Study-wide findings and caveats: Clonal diversity may have been underestimated, and the donors were mostly white British, with more females than males.

This CDR3 region has 14 residues. Trimming at V came to 3 bases and at J to 6 bases, leaving 4 bases not matched to a gene. Germline loops: CDR1 LGHNA, CDR2 YNFKEQ. Method: immunoSEQ multiplex PCR; TCRdb's copy keeps in-frame clones and lacks some. The table lists about 86,000 clones, 88% of them singletons. The starting material was peripheral blood, obtained 28 days after the second AZD1222 dose. This TCR came from an adult who received the AZD1222 COVID-19 vaccine. This rearrangement joins TRBV4-2 to TRBJ1-2; 10 nucleotides agree with TRBD1. CDR3 coding DNA: TGTGCCAGCAGCCACCGACAGGGGGCGGATGGCTACACCTTC. It encodes CASSHRQGADGYTF.